Shown below are 30 T cell receptor beta chains from a single sample sequenced in a study of blood T cells in healthy people across ages. A sample-barcoded 5' primer and a J-beta primer mix were used in a second PCR of roughly 6 to 11 cycles. TCRdb re-called the 5' RACE reads through MiXCR, storing one row per CDR3 protein. The sample has approximately 830,000 distinct CDR3 sequences, 60% to 80% seen once. Sequencing was carried out using blood. The receptors come from a man under 40 in good health.

The sample holds one count of this clonotype. V and J are TRBV6-2 or TRBV6-3 and TRBJ2-7, with 9 nucleotides matching TRBD1. The germline V gene has CDR1 MNHEY and CDR2 SVGEGT. The CDR3 runs 16 residues. With V trimmed by 2 bases and J by 4 bases, 9 bases remained unmatched. This CDR3 reads CASSYQKGQGIYEQYF. CDR3 DNA sequence: TGTGCCAGCAGTTACCAAAAGGGACAGGGAATTTACGAGCAGTACTTC.

The gene calls are TRBV29-1 and TRBJ1-2; D ambiguous. The CDR3 has 14 amino acids. Per germline, CDR1 SQVTM and CDR2 ANQGSEA. The V end was cut by 5 bases, the J end by 4 bases, with 17 bases between. DNA for the CDR3: TGCAGCGTTTGGGGAGAGAACCCTTTCTATGGCTACACCTTC. It translates to CSVWGENPFYGYTF.

This clonotype was observed a single time. The chain carries TRBV12-3 or TRBV12-4 and TRBJ1-5, with D perhaps TRBD1 (5 bases). CDR3 size: 15 residues. Deletions cut 2 bases from V and 3 bases from J, with 11 bases between. This CDR3 is CASSLMQGFNQPQHF. In DNA form, the CDR3 reads TGTGCCAGCAGTTTAATGCAGGGATTCAATCAGCCCCAGCATTTT.

CDR3 coding DNA: TGTGCCAGCAGCTTAGGTCAGGCGGTAGTAAGAACTGAAGCTTTCTTT. This translates into CASSLGQAVVRTEAFF. The chain joins TRBV7-9 to TRBJ1-1, with unresolved D. Germline V lookup: CDR1 SEHNR, CDR2 FQNEAQ (reference sequence). V lost 1 base and J 5 bases, leaving 17 bases between the germline ends. The CDR3 spans 16 residues.

CDR3 nucleotide sequence: TGTGCCAGCAGCCAAGGAAAAAACACCGGGGAGCTGTTTTTT. Protein: CASSQGKNTGELFF. The chain couples TRBV7-2 to TRBJ2-2; D remains ambiguous. Germline V gene data show CDR1 as SGHTA and CDR2 as FQGNSA. Trimming removed 5 bases at V and 2 bases at J, with 9 bases between. This CDR3 comprises 14 residues.

The genes are TRBV28 and TRBJ2-7; 12 nucleotides agree with TRBD2. This CDR3 comprises 14 residues. J gave up 3 bases and V 7 bases, and 4 bases lay outside the gene matches. Germline values: CDR1 MDHEN, CDR2 SYDVKM. CDR3 in DNA: TGTGCCAGCACCAGGACTAGCGGGGTCTACGAGCAGTACTTC. Translation: CASTRTSGVYEQYF.

With regard to this clonotype: Being one base from a much bigger clone, this may be a read error. This sequence joins TRBV10-3 and TRBJ2-1; TRBD1 matches 9 bases. The germline CDR1 and CDR2 sequences are ENHRY and SYGVKD. The CDR3 covers 13 residues. The CDR3 reads CATSITGTGEQFF. CDR3 nucleotides: TGTGCCACCAGTATTACAGGGACAGGGGAGCAGTTCTTC.

The CDR3 here is CARSRQGPPTEAFF. In nucleotides, the CDR3 is TGTGCCAGAAGCCGACAGGGGCCCCCTACTGAAGCTTTCTTT. This chain links TRBV7-9 with TRBJ1-1; TRBD1 matches 8 bases. The CDR3 is 14 amino acids. With 9 bases clipped from V and 5 bases from J, the junction kept 11 bases outside the gene matches. CDR1 and CDR2 from the germline V gene are SEHNR and FQNEAQ (reference sequence). Based on the CDR3 plus reference TRBV7-9 and TRBJ1-1, the full variable domain is DTGVSQNPRHKITKRGQNVTFRCDPISEHNRLYWYRQTLGQGPEFLTYFQNEAQLEKSRLLSDRFSAERPKGSFSTLEIQRTEQGDSAMYLCARSRQGPPTEAFFGQGTRLTVV.

The CDR3 DNA reads as TGTGCCAGCAGCCGACTAGCGGGAGGGCCGAGCGAGTACGAGCAGTACTTC. This codes for CASSRLAGGPSEYEQYF. The rearrangement links TRBV7-2 to TRBJ2-7; 14 nucleotides align to TRBD2. In germline, CDR1 is SGHTA, CDR2 FQGNSA. V was pared by 5 bases and J by 4 bases, with 10 bases of the junction left unmatched. The length of the CDR3 is 17 residues. Full variable domain (rest looked up from reference TRBV7-2 and TRBJ2-7): GAGVSQSPSNKVTEKGKDVELRCDPISGHTALYWYRQSLGQGLEFLIYFQGNSAPDKSGLPSDRFSAERTGGSVSTLTIQRTQQEDSAVYLCASSRLAGGPSEYEQYFGPGTRLTVT.

This sequence joins TRBV11-2 and TRBJ2-3, with 13 nucleotides matching TRBD2. The CDR3 is 17 residues long. V lost 5 bases, J lost 6 bases, and 11 bases stayed unmatched. The germline V gene encodes CDR1 SGHAT and CDR2 FQNNGV. CDR3 sequence reads: CASSRTITSGRGDTQYF. The CDR3 DNA reads TGTGCCAGCAGCCGCACCATAACTAGCGGGAGGGGGGATACGCAGTATTTT.

The CDR3 bases are TGCGCCAGCAGCCAAGATGGGGTCCAAGAGACCCAGTACTTC. This sequence encodes CASSQDGVQETQYF. V usage is TRBV4-1 and J usage is TRBJ2-5, with unresolved D. This CDR3 contains 14 residues. Trimming pared 0 bases from V and 1 base from J, leaving 6 bases between. Germline V gene sequence: CDR1 MGHRA, CDR2 YSYEKL.

This clonotype was recorded only once. CDR3 residues: CASSHTERVLLGNIQYF. The DNA for the CDR3 is TGTGCCAGCAGCCATACGGAGCGGGTTCTATTGGGAAACATTCAGTACTTC. The chain carries TRBV7-8 and TRBJ2-5, with D perhaps TRBD2 (6 bases). TRBJ2-4 matches the DNA end more closely, so the J call is doubtful. Germline-derived CDR1 and CDR2 are SGHVS and FQNEAQ. The CDR3 covers 17 residues.

The chain links TRBV9 to TRBJ2-1, with 10 bases fitting TRBD2. Losses at the gene ends were 0 bases for V and 13 bases for J; bases not matched to a gene: 4. Germline CDR1 reads SGDLS; CDR2 reads YYNGEE. The CDR3 has 13 amino acids. CDR3 in amino acids: CASSVASGSRQFF. The CDR3 DNA is TGTGCCAGCAGCGTAGCTAGCGGGAGTCGACAGTTCTTC.

The chain is built from TRBV6-1 and TRBJ1-5; D remains ambiguous. The germline V gene encodes CDR1 MNHNS and CDR2 SASEGT. This CDR3 is 13 amino acids long. Between the trimmed V and J ends, which lost 7 bases and 4 bases, there was a span of 11 bases. The CDR3 protein is CASTGRPNQPQHF. The CDR3 region has the DNA TGTGCCAGCACTGGCAGACCTAATCAGCCCCAGCATTTT.

Remarks on this clonotype: One end of the junction is discordant with germline, which a read error may explain. V gene TRBV4-3 combines with J gene TRBJ2-3; 15 bases are shared with TRBD2. The CDR3 spans 16 residues. Germline V CDR1 and CDR2: LGHNA, YSLEER. CDR3 sequence: CVSSRGLAGGADTQYF. The CDR3 DNA is TGCGTCAGCAGCCGCGGACTAGCGGGGGGGGCAGATACGCAGTATTTT.

This chain links TRBV6-5 with TRBJ1-1; TRBD1 agrees at 7 bases. J gave up 7 bases and V 2 bases, and 7 bases lay outside the gene matches. Per germline, CDR1 MNHEY and CDR2 SVGAGI. The length of the CDR3 is 14 residues. Here the CDR3 reads CASSYADRVGEAFF. As DNA, the CDR3 is TGTGCCAGCAGTTACGCCGACAGGGTAGGTGAAGCTTTCTTT.

This sequence joins TRBV7-9 and TRBJ2-1; possibly TRBD1 or TRBD2 for D (5 bases each). This CDR3 has 14 amino acids. Trimming removed 0 bases from V and 6 bases from J, with 9 bases in between. Germline V lookup: CDR1 SEHNR, CDR2 FQNEAQ (reference sequence). The CDR3 coding sequence is TGTGCCAGCAGCTTAGCGAGGGGCGCCAATGAGCAGTTCTTC. It translates to CASSLARGANEQFF. Combining the CDR3 with reference TRBV7-9 and TRBJ2-1 gives the whole variable domain DTGVSQNPRHKITKRGQNVTFRCDPISEHNRLYWYRQTLGQGPEFLTYFQNEAQLEKSRLLSDRFSAERPKGSFSTLEIQRTEQGDSAMYLCASSLARGANEQFFGPGTRLTVL.

The chain has TRBV21-1 and TRBJ1-6. TRBV21-1 is a known pseudogene. The CDR3 is made up of 15 amino acids. The DNA of the CDR3 is TGTGCCAGCACCACAGTAAGCTCCTATAATTCACCCCTCCACTTT. This sequence encodes CASTTVSSYNSPLHF.

This clonotype occurred a few times. The chain is built from TRBV29-1 and TRBJ2-5, with 7 bases identical to TRBD1. The germline V gene has CDR1 SQVTM and CDR2 ANQGSEA. CDR3 length: 12 residues. V trimming: 7 bases; J trimming: 4 bases; junction bases outside the gene matches: 6. The CDR3 DNA follows: TGCAGCGCTGGACAGGAATTAGAGACCCAGTACTTC. It yields the protein CSAGQELETQYF. The full variable domain, in which reference TRBV29-1 and TRBJ2-5 provide the parts outside the CDR3, is SAVISQKPSRDICQRGTSLTIQCQVDSQVTMMFWYRQQPGQSLTLIATANQGSEATYESGFVIDKFPISRPNLTFSTLTVSNMSPEDSSIYLCSAGQELETQYFGPGTRLLVL.

The chain has TRBV20-1 and TRBJ2-3, with 8 bases identical to TRBD1. V lost 7 bases, J lost 0 bases, and 12 bases stayed unmatched. Germline CDR1 and CDR2: DFQATT and SNEGSKA (reference sequence). The CDR3 runs 16 residues. CDR3: CSVAAQGALSTDTQYF. CDR3 nucleotide sequence: TGCAGTGTCGCAGCTCAGGGGGCCTTGAGCACAGATACGCAGTATTTT.

Here the CDR3 DNA reads TGCAGCGCTGGGATTAGCTACGAGCAGTACTTC. Translated, it gives CSAGISYEQYF. This chain uses TRBV29-1 with TRBJ2-7; D remains unclear. Germline-derived CDR1 and CDR2 are SQVTM and ANQGSEA. V lost 7 bases, J lost 3 bases, and 10 bases lay in between. This CDR3 has 11 residues.

V and J are TRBV12-3 or TRBV12-4 and TRBJ2-7; no clear D. V gave up 3 bases and J gave up 5 bases, with 5 bases separating them. CDR3 size: 11 residues. This CDR3 reads CASSFIHEQYF. CDR3 in DNA: TGTGCCAGCAGTTTTATCCACGAGCAGTACTTC.

This clonotype was seen more than once but under ten times. The chain couples TRBV20-1 to TRBJ1-2; a possible D gene is TRBD1 (6 bases). The CDR3 loop spans 14 amino acids. Germline V gives CDR1 DFQATT, CDR2 SNEGSKA (reference sequence). Trimming removed 5 bases at V and 7 bases at J, with 20 bases between. This CDR3 reads CSAREGGWDCGYTF. In nucleotides, the CDR3 is TGCAGTGCTCGCGAAGGGGGATGGGACTGTGGCTACACCTTC.

This sequence joins TRBV9 and TRBJ2-5, with 7 nucleotides matching TRBD2. The CDR3 runs to 14 residues. The J segment lost 2 bases and the V segment lost 3 bases, leaving 4 bases of the junction unmatched. CDR1 is SGDLS, CDR2 YYNGEE, per germline. CDR3 nucleotide sequence: TGTGCCAGCAGCGATCCGGGACTACAAGAGACCCAGTACTTC. It yields the protein CASSDPGLQETQYF.

Remarks on this clonotype: One end of the junction is discordant with germline, which a read error may explain. The chain is built from TRBV10-3 and TRBJ2-7, with D perhaps matching TRBD1 (5 bases). The CDR3 extends over 11 amino acids. The V gene's germline CDR1 is ENHRY and CDR2 SYGVKD. CDR3 DNA sequence: TGTGCCGTCAGTGAGTCAGGGCAGCAGTACTTC. It encodes CAVSESGQQYF.

Many counts were recorded for this clonotype. One junction end does not reproduce the germline sequence, and a read error may be involved. The gene calls are TRBV12-3 or TRBV12-4 and TRBJ2-3; D unclear. The CDR3 runs to 13 residues. CDR3 sequence: CASSLASTDTQYF. In DNA form, the CDR3 reads TGTGCCAGCAGCTTAGCTAGCACAGATACGCAGTATTTT.

This chain links TRBV29-1 with TRBJ2-2; weak D call: TRBD1 (6 bases). V was cut by 5 bases and J by 4 bases, with 14 bases left in between. The V gene's germline CDR1 is SQVTM and CDR2 ANQGSEA. This CDR3 has 14 residues. The CDR3 sequence: CSVTVTGSTGELFF. CDR3 nucleotides: TGCAGCGTTACCGTTACAGGGTCCACCGGGGAGCTGTTTTTT.

The gene calls are TRBV20-1 and TRBJ2-1; 7 nucleotides match TRBD1. V was clipped by 7 bases and J by 2 bases; unmatched bases: 8. CDR3 length: 14 amino acids. Germline CDR1 is DFQATT and CDR2 is SNEGSKA (reference sequence). Here the CDR3 DNA reads TGCAGTGTTAGTAGACAGGGACCCTACAATGAGCAGTTCTTC. Translation gives CSVSRQGPYNEQFF.

The CDR3 reads CASTGGSLRSSYNEQFF. DNA of the CDR3: TGTGCCAGCACCGGAGGGTCTCTCCGAAGCTCCTACAATGAGCAGTTCTTC. V is TRBV25-1 and J is TRBJ2-1; possible D gene TRBD2, 6 bases. V was pared by 7 bases and J by 0 bases, with 19 bases between. CDR1 MGHDK and CDR2 SYGVNS come from the germline V gene. The CDR3 has 17 residues.

V usage is TRBV30 and J usage is TRBJ1-2; no definite D call. From germline, CDR1 is GTSNPN and CDR2 SVGIG (reference sequence). The V and J ends lost 0 bases and 6 bases respectively, with 8 bases between them. The CDR3 contains 12 residues. As DNA, the CDR3 is TGTGCCTGGAGTGTGGGTGTGAATGGCTACACCTTC. This translates into CAWSVGVNGYTF.